This T cell receptor (beta chain) derives from a study of cytomegalovirus exposure and HLA in healthy donors (dated 2017 in TCRdb). Some background on the complete study: According to a later analysis, the roughly 130 validation repertoires were produced on the same platform as the roughly 700 repertoires of the first cohort. In addition to the first cohort of approximately 670 subjects, a separate validation cohort of 120 different subjects was used. To predict cytomegalovirus infection status, the study brought together high-throughput TCR immunosequencing, statistical association of individual TCRs with disease status, and machine learning. The study aimed to test whether cataloging public T cell receptors could reveal signatures of past pathogen exposure. Broad study findings and their caveats: A later analysis found that TCRs clustered in the first cohort also tended to co-occur in the 130 or so validation repertoires, with 94% of cluster scores above 0. The classifier was reported to diagnose cytomegalovirus status with high specificity and sensitivity in both the original and validation cohorts. A later analysis lacked HLA typing for the validation cohort, so it scored co-occurrence in that cohort across all 130 or so repertoires. Across donors, most TCR sequences were observed very rarely, whereas some public TCRs were present in many individuals. In vitro tests confirmed that a few of the cytomegalovirus-associated TCR beta chains recognize cytomegalovirus antigens. In the study, approximately 150 TCR beta chains were listed as associated with cytomegalovirus. It was suggested by the authors that the approach could potentially be generalized to other disease states and immunological phenotypes.

Separate from the approximately 670-subject first cohort, the validation cohort of 120 subjects was the group to which the donors belonged. Libraries came from the immunoSEQ multiplex PCR assay. Processing in the source paper ran as follows. A statistical classification framework was built for diagnosing cytomegalovirus status from the catalog of TCR beta chain sequences. The source is immuneACCESS, and TCRdb retained only in-frame sequences with V and J called. Part of the clones is not carried over; for the studies checked, unresolved V genes explain less than half of this, and the remainder is unexplained. That table is the source of V, J and clone size, and D and trimming were worked out from the DNA. This sample comprises 250,000 to 400,000 clones, around 90% of them detected only once. Approximately 0.9% of the sample goes to the ten largest clones. Note on this clone: Which antigen it targets is not known. No base quality values were provided; no much bigger clone lies one nucleotide off.

From the cysteine through the phenylalanine, the CDR3 covers 14 amino acids. The only DNA kept is the CDR3, 42 bases in frame from the first base. Trimming takes 4 bases from V and 4 bases from J, and the germline ends sit 10 bases apart. CDR1 is given as SGHTA and CDR2 as FQGNSA, both from the germline V gene. The sequence was collected from a man aged 25-40 years in good health and CMV-seronegative. What was sequenced was PBMCs. Recombination joined TRBV7-2 with TRBJ2-2; a weak D assignment points to TRBD1 (6 bases agree). The nucleotides are TGTGCCAGCAGCTCCGGGACAATCACCGGGGAGCTGTTTTTT. This yields the protein CASSSGTITGELFF.